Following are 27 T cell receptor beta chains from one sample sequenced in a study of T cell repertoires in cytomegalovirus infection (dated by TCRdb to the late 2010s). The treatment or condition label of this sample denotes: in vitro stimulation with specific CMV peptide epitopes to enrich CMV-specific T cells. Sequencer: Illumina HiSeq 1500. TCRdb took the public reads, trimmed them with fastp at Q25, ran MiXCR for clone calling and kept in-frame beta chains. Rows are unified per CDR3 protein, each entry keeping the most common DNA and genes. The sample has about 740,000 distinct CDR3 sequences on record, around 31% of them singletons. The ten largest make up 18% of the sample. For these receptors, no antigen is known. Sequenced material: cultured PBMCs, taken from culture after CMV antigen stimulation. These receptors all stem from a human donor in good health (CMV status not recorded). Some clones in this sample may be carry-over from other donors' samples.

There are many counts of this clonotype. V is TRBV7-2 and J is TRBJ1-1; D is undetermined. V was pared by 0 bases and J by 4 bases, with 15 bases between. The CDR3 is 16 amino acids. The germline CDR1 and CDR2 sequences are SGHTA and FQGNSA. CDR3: CASSLASTLPGTEAFF. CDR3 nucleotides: TGTGCCAGCAGCTTAGCTTCGACCCTACCCGGCACTGAAGCTTTCTTT.

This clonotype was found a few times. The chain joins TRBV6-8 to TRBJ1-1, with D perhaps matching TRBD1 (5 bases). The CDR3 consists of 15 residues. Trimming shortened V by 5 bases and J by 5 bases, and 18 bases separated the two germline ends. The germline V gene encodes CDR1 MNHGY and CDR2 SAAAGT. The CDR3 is CASSLLSFRETEAFF. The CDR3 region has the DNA TGTGCCAGCAGTCTTCTATCGTTCAGGGAGACTGAAGCTTTCTTT.

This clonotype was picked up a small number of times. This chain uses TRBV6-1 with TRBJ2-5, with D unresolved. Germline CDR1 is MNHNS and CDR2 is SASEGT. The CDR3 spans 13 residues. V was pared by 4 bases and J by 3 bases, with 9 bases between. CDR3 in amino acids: CASSVGLEETQYF. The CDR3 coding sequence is TGTGCCAGCAGTGTAGGGCTGGAAGAGACCCAGTACTTC.

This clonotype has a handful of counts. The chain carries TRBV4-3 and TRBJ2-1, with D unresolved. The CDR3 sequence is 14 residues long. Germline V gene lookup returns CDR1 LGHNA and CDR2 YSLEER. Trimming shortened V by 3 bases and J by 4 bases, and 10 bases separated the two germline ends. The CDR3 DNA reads TGCGCCAGCAGCCATTCTTTTTCGTACAATGAGCAGTTCTTC. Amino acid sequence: CASSHSFSYNEQFF.

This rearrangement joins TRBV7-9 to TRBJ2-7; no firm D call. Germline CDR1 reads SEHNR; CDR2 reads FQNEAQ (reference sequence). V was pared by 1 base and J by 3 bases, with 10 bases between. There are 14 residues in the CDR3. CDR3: CASSLGTAGYEQYF. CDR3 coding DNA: TGTGCCAGCAGCTTAGGGACGGCAGGCTACGAGCAGTACTTC.

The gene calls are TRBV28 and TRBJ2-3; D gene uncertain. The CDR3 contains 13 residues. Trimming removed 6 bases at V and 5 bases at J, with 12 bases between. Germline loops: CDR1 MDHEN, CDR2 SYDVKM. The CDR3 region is CASSPRVVDTQYF. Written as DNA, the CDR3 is TGTGCCAGCAGCCCTAGAGTCGTAGATACGCAGTATTTT. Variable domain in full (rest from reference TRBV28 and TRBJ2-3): DVKVTQSSRYLVKRTGEKVFLECVQDMDHENMFWYRQDPGLGLRLIYFSYDVKMKEKGDIPEGYSVSREKKERFSLILESASTNQTSMYLCASSPRVVDTQYFGPGTRLTVL.

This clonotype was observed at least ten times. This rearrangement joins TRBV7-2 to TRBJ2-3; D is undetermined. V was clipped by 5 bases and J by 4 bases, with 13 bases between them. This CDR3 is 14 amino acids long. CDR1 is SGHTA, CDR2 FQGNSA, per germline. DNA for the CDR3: TGTGCCAGCAGCCTCGGTACCCATCCAGATACGCAGTATTTT. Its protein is CASSLGTHPDTQYF.

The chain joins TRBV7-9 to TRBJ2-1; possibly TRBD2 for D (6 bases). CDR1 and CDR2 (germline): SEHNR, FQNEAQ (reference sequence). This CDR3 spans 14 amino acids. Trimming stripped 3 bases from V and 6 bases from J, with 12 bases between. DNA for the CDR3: TGTGCCAGCAGCTTGCACGGAGGGCGCAATGAGCAGTTCTTC. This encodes CASSLHGGRNEQFF.

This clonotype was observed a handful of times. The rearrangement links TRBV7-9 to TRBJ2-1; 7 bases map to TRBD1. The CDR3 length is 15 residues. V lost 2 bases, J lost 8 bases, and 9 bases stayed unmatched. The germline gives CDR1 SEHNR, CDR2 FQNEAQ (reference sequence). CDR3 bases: TGTGCCAGCAGCTTAACACAGGGGTTTCTGTATGAGCAGTTCTTC. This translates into CASSLTQGFLYEQFF.

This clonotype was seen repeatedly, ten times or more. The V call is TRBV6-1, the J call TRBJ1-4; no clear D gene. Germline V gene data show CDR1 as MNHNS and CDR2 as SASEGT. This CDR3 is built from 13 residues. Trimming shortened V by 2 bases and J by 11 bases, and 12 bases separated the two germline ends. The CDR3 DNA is TGTGCCAGCAGTGAATCGAGAATGAAGAAACTGTTTTTT. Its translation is CASSESRMKKLFF.

In DNA, the CDR3 is TGTGCCAGCAGCGAAACGGGGGCAGGCGGGAGATACGAGCAGTACTTC. Its protein product is CASSETGAGGRYEQYF. The rearrangement links TRBV6-2 or TRBV6-3 to TRBJ2-7; TRBD2 is a possible D gene (7 bases). The V gene's germline CDR1 is MNHEY and CDR2 SVGEGT. This CDR3 is built from 16 residues. The germline V and J ends were trimmed by 6 bases and 4 bases, with 22 bases remaining between them.

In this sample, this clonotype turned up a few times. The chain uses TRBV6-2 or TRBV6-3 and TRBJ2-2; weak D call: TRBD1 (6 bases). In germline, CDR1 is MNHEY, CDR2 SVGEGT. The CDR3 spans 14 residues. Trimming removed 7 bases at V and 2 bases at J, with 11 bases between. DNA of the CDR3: TGTGCCAGCAATCGGGACACCAACACCGGGGAGCTGTTTTTT. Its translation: CASNRDTNTGELFF.

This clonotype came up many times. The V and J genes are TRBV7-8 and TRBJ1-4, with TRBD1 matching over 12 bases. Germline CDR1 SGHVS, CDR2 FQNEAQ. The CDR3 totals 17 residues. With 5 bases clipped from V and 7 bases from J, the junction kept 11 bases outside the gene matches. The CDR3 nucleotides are TGTGCCAGCAGCCCGGGACAGGGGGCACCCCGCACTGAAAAACTGTTTTTT. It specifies CASSPGQGAPRTEKLFF.

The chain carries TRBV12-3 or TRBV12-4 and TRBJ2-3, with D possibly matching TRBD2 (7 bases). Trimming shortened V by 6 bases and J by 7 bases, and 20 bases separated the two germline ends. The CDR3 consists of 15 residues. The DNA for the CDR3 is TGTGCCAGCAGCAATCTGGGGGGGCACGTGAATACGCAGTATTTT. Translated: CASSNLGGHVNTQYF.

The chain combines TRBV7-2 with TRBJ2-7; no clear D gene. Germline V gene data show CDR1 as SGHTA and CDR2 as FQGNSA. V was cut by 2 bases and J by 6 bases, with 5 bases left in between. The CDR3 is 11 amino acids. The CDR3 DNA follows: TGTGCCAGCAGCTTATGGGCCGAGCAGTACTTC. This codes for CASSLWAEQYF.

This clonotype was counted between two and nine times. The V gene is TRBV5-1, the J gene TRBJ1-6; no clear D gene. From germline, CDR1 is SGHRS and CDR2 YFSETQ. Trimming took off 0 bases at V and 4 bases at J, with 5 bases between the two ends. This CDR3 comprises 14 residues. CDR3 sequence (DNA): TGCGCCAGCAGCTTGGATCAGTATAATTCACCCCTCCACTTT. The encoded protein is CASSLDQYNSPLHF.

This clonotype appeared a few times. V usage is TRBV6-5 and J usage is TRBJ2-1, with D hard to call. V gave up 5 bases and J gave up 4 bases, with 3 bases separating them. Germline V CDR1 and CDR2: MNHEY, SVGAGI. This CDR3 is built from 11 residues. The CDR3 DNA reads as TGTGCCAGCAGTAAGTACAATGAGCAGTTCTTC. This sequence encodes CASSKYNEQFF.

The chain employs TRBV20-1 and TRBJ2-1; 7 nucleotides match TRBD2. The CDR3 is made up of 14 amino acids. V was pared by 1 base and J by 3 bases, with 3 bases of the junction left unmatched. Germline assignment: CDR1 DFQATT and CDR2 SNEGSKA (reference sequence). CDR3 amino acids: CSARVAGVYNEQFF. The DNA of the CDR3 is TGCAGTGCTAGAGTCGCGGGGGTCTACAATGAGCAGTTCTTC.

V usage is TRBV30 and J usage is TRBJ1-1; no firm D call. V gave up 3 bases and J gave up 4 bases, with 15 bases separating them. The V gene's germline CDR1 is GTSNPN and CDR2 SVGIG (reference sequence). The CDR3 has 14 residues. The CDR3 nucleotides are TGTGCCTGGAGATTGCAGGCATGGGGCACTGAAGCTTTCTTT. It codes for CAWRLQAWGTEAFF.

CDR3 DNA sequence: TGCGCCAGCAGCCAATTTCTGGGACAGCCAAACATTCAGTACTTC. It specifies CASSQFLGQPNIQYF. The rearrangement links TRBV4-3 to TRBJ2-4; 7 bases line up with TRBD1. CDR1 is LGHNA and CDR2 is YSLEER in the germline V gene. The V and J ends lost 2 bases and 6 bases, in that order; junction bases with no gene match: 7. The CDR3 consists of 15 residues.

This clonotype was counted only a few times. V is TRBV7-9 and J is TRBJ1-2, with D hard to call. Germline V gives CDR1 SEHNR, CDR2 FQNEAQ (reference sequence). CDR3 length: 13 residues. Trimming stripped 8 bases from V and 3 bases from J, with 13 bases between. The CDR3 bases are TGTGCCAGCGATAGGTCCGGGGACTATGGCTACACCTTC. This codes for CASDRSGDYGYTF.

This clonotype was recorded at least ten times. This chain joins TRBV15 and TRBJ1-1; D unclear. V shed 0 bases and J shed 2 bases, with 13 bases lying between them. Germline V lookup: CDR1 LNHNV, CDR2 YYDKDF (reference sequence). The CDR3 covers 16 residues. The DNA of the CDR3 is TGTGCCACCAGCAGAGATCCCGTATCAGGTAACACTGAAGCTTTCTTT. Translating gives CATSRDPVSGNTEAFF.

CDR3 nucleotides: TGCAGCGCCGAATCGAGCGGGGGGGCACGTGGCACAGATACGCAGTATTTT. This sequence encodes CSAESSGGARGTDTQYF. The chain couples TRBV29-1 to TRBJ2-3, with 10 bases identical to TRBD2. The CDR3 has 17 amino acids. Germline CDR1 and CDR2: SQVTM and ANQGSEA. V dropped 7 bases and J dropped 1; count of bases not matched to a gene: 14.

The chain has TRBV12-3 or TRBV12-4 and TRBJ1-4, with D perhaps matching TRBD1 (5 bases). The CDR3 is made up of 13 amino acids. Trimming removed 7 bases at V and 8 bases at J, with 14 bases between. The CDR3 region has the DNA TGTGCCAGCACCACCGCGGGGGGGGAAAAACTGTTTTTT. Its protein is CASTTAGGEKLFF.

The DNA for the CDR3 is TGTGCCAGCAGCTTACTTTTGCGACCTACAGGGGCCTACGGCTACACCTTC. It codes for CASSLLLRPTGAYGYTF. The chain links TRBV7-9 to TRBJ1-2; TRBD1 aligns across 7 bases. Germline loops: CDR1 SEHNR, CDR2 FQNEAQ (reference sequence). V lost 2 bases and J lost 8; bases outside the gene matches: 17. CDR3 size: 17 residues. Full variable domain (outside the CDR3, taken from reference TRBV7-9 and TRBJ1-2): DTGVSQNPRHKITKRGQNVTFRCDPISEHNRLYWYRQTLGQGPEFLTYFQNEAQLEKSRLLSDRFSAERPKGSFSTLEIQRTEQGDSAMYLCASSLLLRPTGAYGYTFGSGTRLTVV.

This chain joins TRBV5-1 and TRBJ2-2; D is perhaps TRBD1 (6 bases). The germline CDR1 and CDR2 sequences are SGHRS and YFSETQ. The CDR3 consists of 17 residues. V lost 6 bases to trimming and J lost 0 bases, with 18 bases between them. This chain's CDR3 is CASNRVTGWANTGELFF. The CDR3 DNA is TGCGCCAGCAACAGGGTGACGGGATGGGCGAACACCGGGGAGCTGTTTTTT.

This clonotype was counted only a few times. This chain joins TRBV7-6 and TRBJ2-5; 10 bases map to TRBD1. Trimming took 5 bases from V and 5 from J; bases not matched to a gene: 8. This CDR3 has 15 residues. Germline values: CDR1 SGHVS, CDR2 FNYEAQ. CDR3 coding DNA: TGTGCCAGCAGCAACGGACAGGGGGAGATCGAGACCCAGTACTTC. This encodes CASSNGQGEIETQYF. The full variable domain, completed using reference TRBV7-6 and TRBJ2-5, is GAGVSQSPRYKVTKRGQDVALRCDPISGHVSLYWYRQALGQGPEFLTYFNYEAQQDKSGLPNDRFSAERPEGSISTLTIQRTEQRDSAMYRCASSNGQGEIETQYFGPGTRLLVL.